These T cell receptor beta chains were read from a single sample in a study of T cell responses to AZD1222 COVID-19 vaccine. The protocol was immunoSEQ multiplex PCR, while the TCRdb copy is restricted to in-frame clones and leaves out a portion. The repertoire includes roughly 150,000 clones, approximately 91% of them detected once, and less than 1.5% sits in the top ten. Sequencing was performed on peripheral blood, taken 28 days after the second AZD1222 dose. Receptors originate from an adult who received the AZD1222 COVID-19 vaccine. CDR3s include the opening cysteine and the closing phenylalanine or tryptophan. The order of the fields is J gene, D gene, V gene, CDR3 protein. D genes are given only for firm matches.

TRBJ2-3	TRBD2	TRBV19	CASSNAGGPNTDTQYF
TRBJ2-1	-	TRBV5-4	CASSSGPGYYNEQFF
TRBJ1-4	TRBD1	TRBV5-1	CASTGQEGEKLFF
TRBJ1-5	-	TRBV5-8	CASSLSQANSNQPQHF
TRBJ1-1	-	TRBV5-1	CASSYQGLVTEAFF
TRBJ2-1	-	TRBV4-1	CASSQSEQHSYNEQFF
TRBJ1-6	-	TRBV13	CASTYQGQGDNSPLHF
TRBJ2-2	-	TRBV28	CASSSVGRDTGELFF
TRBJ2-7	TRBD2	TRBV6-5	CASGRLAIEQYF
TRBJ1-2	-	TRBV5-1	CASSFGQESYGYTF
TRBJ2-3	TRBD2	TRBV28	CASSASGRTRDTQYF
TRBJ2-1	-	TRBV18	CASSPRVTNEQFF
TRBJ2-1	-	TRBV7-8	CASRPGRAGYNEQFF
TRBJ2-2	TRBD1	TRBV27	CASSRDRGVRELFF
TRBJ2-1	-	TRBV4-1	CASSREERNNEQFF
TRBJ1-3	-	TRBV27	CASRASFSGNTIYF
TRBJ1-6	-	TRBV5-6	CASSLLEAPNSYNSPLHF
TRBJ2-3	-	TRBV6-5	CASSYEPADTQYF
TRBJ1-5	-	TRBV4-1	CASSQVSGYNQPQHF
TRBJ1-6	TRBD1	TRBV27	CASSLSRGRNSPLHF
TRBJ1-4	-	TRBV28	CASSLETSKDEKLFF
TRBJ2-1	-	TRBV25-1	CASTRYNEQFF
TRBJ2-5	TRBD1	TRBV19	CASSPQWTGRETQYF
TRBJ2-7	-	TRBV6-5	CASSYLTGTYEQYF
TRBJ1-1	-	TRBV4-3	CASSQDPAGSRNTEAFF
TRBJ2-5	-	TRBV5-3	CARSFEAAETQYF
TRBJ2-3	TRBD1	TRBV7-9	CASSSDRDRVTDTQYF
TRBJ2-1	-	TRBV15	CATSRPHRGRPQVYEQFF
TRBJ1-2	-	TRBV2	CASSGAGTNYGYTF
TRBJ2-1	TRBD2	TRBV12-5	CASGLVVLAVVNEQFF
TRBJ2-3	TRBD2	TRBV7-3	CASSPSGGRTDTQYF
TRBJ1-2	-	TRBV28	CASRTHGGSYGYTF
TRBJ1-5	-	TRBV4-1	CASSQGGRAINQPQHF
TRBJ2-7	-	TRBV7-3	CASSQDGNYEQYF
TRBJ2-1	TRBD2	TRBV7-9	CASSLALAGAYNEQFF
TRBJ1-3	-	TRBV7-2	CASSLVLNTIYF
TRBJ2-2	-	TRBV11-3	CASSLERGGELFF
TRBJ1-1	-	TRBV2	CASRFTRQPPTEAFF
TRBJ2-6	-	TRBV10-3	CAISEPVGSGANVLTF
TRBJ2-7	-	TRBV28	CASSRGLKLGVGAAGSYEQYF